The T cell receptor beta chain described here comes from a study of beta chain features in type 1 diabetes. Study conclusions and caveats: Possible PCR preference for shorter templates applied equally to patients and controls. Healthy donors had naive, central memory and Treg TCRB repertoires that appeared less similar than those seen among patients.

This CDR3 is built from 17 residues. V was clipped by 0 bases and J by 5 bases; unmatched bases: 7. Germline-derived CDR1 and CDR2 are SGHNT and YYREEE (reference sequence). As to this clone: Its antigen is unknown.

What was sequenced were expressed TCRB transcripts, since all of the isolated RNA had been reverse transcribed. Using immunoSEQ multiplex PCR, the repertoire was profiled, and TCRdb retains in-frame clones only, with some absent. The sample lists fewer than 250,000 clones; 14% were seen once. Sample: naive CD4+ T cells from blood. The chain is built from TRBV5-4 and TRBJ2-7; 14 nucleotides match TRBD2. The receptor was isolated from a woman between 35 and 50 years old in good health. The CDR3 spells CASSLGGLAGAENEQYF. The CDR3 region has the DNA TGTGCCAGCAGCTTGGGGGGACTAGCGGGGGCAGAAAACGAGCAGTACTTC.